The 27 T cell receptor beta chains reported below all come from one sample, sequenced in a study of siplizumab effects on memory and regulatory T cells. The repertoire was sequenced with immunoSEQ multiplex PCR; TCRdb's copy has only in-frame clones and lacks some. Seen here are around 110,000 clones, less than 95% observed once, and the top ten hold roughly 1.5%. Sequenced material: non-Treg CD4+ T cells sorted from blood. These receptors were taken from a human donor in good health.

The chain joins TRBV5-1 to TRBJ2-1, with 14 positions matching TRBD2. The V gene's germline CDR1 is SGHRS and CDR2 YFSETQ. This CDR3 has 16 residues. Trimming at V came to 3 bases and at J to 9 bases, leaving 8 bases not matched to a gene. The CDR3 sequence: CASSSGGLAGEAEQFF. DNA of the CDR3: TGCGCCAGCAGCTCCGGGGGACTAGCGGGAGAGGCTGAGCAGTTCTTC.

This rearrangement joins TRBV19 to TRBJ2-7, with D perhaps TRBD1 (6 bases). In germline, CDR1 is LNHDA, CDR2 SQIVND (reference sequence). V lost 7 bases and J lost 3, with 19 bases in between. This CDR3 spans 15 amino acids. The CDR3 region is CASKAGEAPSYEQYF. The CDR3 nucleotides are TGTGCCAGTAAGGCAGGGGAAGCCCCAAGCTACGAGCAGTACTTC.

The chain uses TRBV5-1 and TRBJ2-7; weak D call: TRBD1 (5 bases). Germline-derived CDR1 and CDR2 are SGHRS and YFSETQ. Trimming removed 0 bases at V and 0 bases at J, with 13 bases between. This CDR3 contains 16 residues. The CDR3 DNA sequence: TGCGCCAGCAGCTTGGGGGGCAGGAGTAACTCCTACGAGCAGTACTTC. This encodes CASSLGGRSNSYEQYF.

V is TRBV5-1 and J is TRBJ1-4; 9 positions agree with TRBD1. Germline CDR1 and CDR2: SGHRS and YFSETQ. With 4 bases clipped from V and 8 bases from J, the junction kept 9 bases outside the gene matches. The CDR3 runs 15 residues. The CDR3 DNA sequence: TGCGCCAGCAGCATTGGGGACAGGGATCAAGAAAAACTGTTTTTT. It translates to CASSIGDRDQEKLFF.

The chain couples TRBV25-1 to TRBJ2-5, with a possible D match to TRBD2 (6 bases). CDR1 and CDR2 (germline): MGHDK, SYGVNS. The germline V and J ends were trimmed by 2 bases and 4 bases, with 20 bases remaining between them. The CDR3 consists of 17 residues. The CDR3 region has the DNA TGTGCCAGCAGTGAAGGCGGGAAGGTACGCACACGAGAGACCCAGTACTTC. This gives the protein CASSEGGKVRTRETQYF.

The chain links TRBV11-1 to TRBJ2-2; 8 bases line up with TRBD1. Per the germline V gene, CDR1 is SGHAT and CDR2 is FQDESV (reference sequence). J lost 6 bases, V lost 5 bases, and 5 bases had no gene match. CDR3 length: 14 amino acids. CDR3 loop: CASSTDRAPGELFF. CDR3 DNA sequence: TGTGCCAGCAGCACGGACAGGGCCCCCGGGGAGCTGTTTTTT. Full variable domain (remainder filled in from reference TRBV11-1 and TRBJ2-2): EAEVAQSPRYKITEKSQAVAFWCDPISGHATLYWYRQILGQGPELLVQFQDESVVDDSQLPKDRFSAERLKGVDSTLKIQPAELGDSAMYLCASSTDRAPGELFFGEGSRLTVL.

The CDR3 sequence: CASSTFRVSNYGYTF. As DNA, the CDR3 is TGTGCCAGCAGCACATTCAGGGTTTCTAACTATGGCTACACCTTC. The chain couples TRBV5-6 to TRBJ1-2, with a possible D match to TRBD1 (5 bases). Germline loops: CDR1 SGHDT, CDR2 YYEEEE. Trimming removed 4 bases from V and 0 bases from J, with 13 bases in between. The CDR3 contains 15 residues.

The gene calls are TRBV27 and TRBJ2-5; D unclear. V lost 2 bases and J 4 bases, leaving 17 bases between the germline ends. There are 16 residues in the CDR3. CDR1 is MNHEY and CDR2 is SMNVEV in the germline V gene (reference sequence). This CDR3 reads CASSLGLGSPLETQYF. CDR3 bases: TGTGCCAGCAGTTTAGGTTTGGGCAGCCCTCTAGAGACCCAGTACTTC.

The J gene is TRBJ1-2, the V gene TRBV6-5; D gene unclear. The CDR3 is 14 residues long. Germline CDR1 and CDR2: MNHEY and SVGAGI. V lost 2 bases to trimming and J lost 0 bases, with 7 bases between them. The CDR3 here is CASSYGTTNYGYTF. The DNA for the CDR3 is TGTGCCAGCAGTTACGGCACTACTAACTATGGCTACACCTTC.

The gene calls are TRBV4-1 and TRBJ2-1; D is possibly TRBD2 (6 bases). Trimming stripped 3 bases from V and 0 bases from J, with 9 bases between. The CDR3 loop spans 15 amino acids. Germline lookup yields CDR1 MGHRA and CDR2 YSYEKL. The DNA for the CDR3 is TGCGCCAGCAGCCAGGGACTTATCTCCTACAATGAGCAGTTCTTC. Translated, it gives CASSQGLISYNEQFF.

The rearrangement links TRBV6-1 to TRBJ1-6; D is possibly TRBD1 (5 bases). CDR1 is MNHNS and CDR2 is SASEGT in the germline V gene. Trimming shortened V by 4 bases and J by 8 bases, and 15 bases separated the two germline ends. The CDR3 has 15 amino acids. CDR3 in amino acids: CASSAGPPPDSPLHF. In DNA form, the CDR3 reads TGTGCCAGCAGTGCGGGGCCCCCCCCGGATTCACCCCTCCACTTT.

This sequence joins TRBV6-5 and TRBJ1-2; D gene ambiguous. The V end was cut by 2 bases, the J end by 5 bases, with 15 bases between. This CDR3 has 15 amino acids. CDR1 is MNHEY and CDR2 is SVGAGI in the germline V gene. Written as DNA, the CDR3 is TGTGCCAGCAGTTACGAGGGCCCGGGCGATTATGGCTACACCTTC. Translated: CASSYEGPGDYGYTF.

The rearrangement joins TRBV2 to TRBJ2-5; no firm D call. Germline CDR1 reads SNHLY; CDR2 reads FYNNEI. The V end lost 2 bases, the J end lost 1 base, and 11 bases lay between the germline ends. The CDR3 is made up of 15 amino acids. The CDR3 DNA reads TGTGCCAGCAGTGAAAACGCAATCCTCCAAGAGACCCAGTACTTC. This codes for CASSENAILQETQYF.

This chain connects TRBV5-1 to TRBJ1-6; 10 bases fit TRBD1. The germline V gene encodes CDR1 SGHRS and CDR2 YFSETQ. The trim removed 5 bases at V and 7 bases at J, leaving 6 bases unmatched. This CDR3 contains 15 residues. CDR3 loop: CASSLTGGRNSPLHF. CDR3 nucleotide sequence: TGCGCCAGCAGTTTGACAGGGGGCCGGAATTCACCCCTCCACTTT.

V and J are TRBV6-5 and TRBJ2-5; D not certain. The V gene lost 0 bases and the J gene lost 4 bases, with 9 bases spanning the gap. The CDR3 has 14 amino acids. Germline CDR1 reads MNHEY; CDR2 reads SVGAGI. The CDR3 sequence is CASSYSGTPETQYF. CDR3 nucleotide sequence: TGTGCCAGCAGTTACTCGGGCACACCAGAGACCCAGTACTTC.

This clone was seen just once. The CDR3 nucleotides read TGTGCCAGCTCAACCAGCGAGACACAAAACACTGAAGCTTTCTTT. It is translated as CASSTSETQNTEAFF. The V and J genes are TRBV18 and TRBJ1-1; D not certain. Germline CDR1 is KGHSH and CDR2 is LQKENI. V lost 5 bases, J lost 2 bases, and 15 bases lay in between. This CDR3 has 15 residues.

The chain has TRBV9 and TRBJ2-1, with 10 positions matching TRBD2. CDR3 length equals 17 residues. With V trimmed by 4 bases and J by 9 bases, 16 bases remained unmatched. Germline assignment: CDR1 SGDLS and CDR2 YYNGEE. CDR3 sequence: CASSISSASGGNTEQFF. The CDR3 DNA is TGTGCCAGCAGCATTAGCTCGGCTAGCGGGGGAAATACTGAGCAGTTCTTC.

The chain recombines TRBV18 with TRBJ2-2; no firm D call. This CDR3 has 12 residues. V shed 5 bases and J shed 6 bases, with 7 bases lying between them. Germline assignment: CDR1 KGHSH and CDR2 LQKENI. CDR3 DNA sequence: TGTGCCAGCTCATCTGGAGCCGGGGAGCTGTTTTTT. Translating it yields CASSSGAGELFF.

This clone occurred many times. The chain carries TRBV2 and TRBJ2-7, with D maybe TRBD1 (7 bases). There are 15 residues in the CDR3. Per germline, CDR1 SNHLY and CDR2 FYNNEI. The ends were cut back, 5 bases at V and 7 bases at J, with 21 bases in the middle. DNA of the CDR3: TGTGCCAGCAGTCCCACCGACTTACCAGGGGGGGAGCAGTACTTC. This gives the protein CASSPTDLPGGEQYF.

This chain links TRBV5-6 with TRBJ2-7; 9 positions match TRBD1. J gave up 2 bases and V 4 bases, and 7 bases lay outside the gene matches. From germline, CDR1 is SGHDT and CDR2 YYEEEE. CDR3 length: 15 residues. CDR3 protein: CASSVTGGRPYEQYF. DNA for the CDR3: TGTGCCAGCAGCGTGACAGGGGGACGGCCCTACGAGCAGTACTTC.

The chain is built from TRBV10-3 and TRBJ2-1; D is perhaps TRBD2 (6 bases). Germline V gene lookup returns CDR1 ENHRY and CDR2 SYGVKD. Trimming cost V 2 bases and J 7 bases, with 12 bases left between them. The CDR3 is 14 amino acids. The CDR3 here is CAISEGYAGNEQFF. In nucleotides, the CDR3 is TGTGCCATCAGTGAGGGGTACGCGGGGAATGAGCAGTTCTTC.

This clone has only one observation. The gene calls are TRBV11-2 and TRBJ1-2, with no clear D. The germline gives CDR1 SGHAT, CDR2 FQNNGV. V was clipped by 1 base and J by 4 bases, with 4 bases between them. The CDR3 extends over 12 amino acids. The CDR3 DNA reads TGTGCCAGCAGCTTAGGCATCTATGGCTACACCTTC. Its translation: CASSLGIYGYTF.

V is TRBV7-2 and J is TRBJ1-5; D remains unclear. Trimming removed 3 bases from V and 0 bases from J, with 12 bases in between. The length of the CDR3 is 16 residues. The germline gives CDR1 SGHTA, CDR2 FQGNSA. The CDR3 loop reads CASSLSPGYSNQPQHF. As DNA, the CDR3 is TGTGCCAGCAGCTTGTCACCGGGGTATAGCAATCAGCCCCAGCATTTT.

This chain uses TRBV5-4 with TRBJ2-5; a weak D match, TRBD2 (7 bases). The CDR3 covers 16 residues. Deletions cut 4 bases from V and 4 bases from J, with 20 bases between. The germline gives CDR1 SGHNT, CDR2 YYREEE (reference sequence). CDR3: CASSPPSGGHGETQYF. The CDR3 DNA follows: TGTGCCAGCAGCCCTCCCTCGGGGGGCCATGGAGAGACCCAGTACTTC. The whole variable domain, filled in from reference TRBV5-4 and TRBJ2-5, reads ETGVTQSPTHLIKTRGQQVTLRCSSQSGHNTVSWYQQALGQGPQFIFQYYREEENGRGNFPPRFSGLQFPNYSSELNVNALELDDSALYLCASSPPSGGHGETQYFGPGTRLLVL.

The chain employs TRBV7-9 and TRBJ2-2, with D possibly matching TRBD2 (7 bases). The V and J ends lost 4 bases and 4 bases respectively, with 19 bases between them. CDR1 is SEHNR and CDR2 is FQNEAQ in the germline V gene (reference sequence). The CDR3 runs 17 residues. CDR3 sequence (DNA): TGTGCCAGCAGCTCAGGGGTTACTAGCGCATTCACCGGGGAGCTGTTTTTT. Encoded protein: CASSSGVTSAFTGELFF.

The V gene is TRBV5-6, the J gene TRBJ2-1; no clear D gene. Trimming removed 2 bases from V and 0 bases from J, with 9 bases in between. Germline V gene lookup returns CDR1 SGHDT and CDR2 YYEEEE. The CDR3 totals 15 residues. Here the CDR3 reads CASSLGISSYNEQFF. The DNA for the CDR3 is TGTGCCAGCAGCTTAGGGATTAGCTCCTACAATGAGCAGTTCTTC.

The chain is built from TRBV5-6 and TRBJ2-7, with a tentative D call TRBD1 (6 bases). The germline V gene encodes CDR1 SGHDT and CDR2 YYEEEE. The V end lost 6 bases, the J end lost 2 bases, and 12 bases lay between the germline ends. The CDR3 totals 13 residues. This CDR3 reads CASTWDTAYEQYF. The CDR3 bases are TGTGCCAGCACCTGGGACACAGCCTACGAGCAGTACTTC.